The 3 T cell receptor beta chains reported below all come from one sample, sequenced in a study of T cells after yellow fever vaccination. TCRdb called the 5' RACE reads again in MiXCR, with one record for every CDR3 protein. The table has about 320,000 distinct CDR3 sequences, roughly 4.3% seen once; the top ten hold just under 20%. Sequenced material: PBMCs, taken 15 days after the yellow fever booster vaccination. The receptors were gathered from a man younger than 35 who received the YFV17D yellow fever vaccine.

This clonotype was seen ten or more times. V gene TRBV6-5 combines with J gene TRBJ2-3; maybe TRBD1 (5 bases). Germline CDR1 reads MNHEY; CDR2 reads SVGAGI. CDR3 size: 13 residues. The germline V and J ends were trimmed by 2 bases and 5 bases, with 8 bases remaining between them. The CDR3 DNA reads TGTGCCAGCAGTTACGGGGCGGAAGATACGCAGTATTTT. Protein sequence: CASSYGAEDTQYF.

The sample holds many counts of this clonotype. This chain connects TRBV6-6 to TRBJ2-1; 9 bases agree with TRBD2. Unmatched junction bases numbered 4, after V lost 2 bases and J lost 5 bases. The germline gives CDR1 MNHNY, CDR2 SVGAGI (reference sequence). The CDR3 length is 15 residues. The CDR3 sequence: CASSYGAGGNNEQFF. DNA of the CDR3: TGTGCCAGCAGTTACGGAGCGGGGGGTAACAATGAGCAGTTCTTC.

This clonotype was recorded at least ten times. This chain connects TRBV7-9 to TRBJ2-3, with D unclear. Germline CDR1 SEHNR, CDR2 FQNEAQ (reference sequence). Trimming removed 2 bases at V and 4 bases at J, with 7 bases between. CDR3 size: 13 residues. This CDR3 reads CASSLLRADTQYF. CDR3 bases: TGTGCCAGCAGCTTATTAAGAGCAGATACGCAGTATTTT.